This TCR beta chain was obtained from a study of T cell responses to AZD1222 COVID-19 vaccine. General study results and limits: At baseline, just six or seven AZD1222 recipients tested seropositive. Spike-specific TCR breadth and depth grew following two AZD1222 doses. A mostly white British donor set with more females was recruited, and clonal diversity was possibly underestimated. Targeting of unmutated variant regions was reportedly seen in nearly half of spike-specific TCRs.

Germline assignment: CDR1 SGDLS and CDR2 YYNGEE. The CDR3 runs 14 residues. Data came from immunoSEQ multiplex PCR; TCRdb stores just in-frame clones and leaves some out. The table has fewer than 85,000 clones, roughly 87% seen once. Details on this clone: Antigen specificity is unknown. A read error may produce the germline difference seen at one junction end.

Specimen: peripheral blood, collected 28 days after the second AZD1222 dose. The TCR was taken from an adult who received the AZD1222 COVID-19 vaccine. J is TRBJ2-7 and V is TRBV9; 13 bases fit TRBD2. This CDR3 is CASSPGLAGPVAHF. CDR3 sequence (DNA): TGTGCCAGCAGCCCGGGACTAGCGGGGCCCGTGGCGCACTTC.